This TCR beta chain was sequenced for a study of blood T cell repertoires in COVID-19. CDR1 is LGHNA and CDR2 is YSLEER in the germline V gene. V was pared by 3 bases and J by 5 bases, with 25 bases between. The CDR3 totals 18 residues. Enrolled through a virtual design, the participants were between about 18 and 100 years of age and came from 24 US areas. Cohorts were assigned according to the clinical history that participants reported. Exposed participants encountered a COVID-19 case during the 2 weeks preceding study entry. Original processing methods: Nucleated cell number was recorded as an estimate derived from reference gene primer amplification. TCRdb's table, derived via immunoSEQ multiplex PCR, lists solely in-frame clones and lacks some. V and J calls and clone size follow that table, whereas D and trimming were derived from the DNA. The sample has about 140,000 clones; about 84% are singletons.

This TCR was recovered from a woman under 30 who had been exposed to COVID-19. Sequencing was carried out using PBMCs or T cells enriched from blood (not recorded which). The chain uses TRBV4-3 and TRBJ1-1; tentative D call: TRBD1 (5 bases). The CDR3: CASSHDIGRDLEGTEAFF. The CDR3 DNA is TGCGCCAGCAGCCACGACATTGGCAGGGATCTTGAAGGGACTGAAGCTTTCTTT.